Presented here are 4 T cell receptor beta chains from one specimen sequenced in a study of identical twins. One entry per CDR3 protein, called by TCRdb with MiXCR from the 5' RACE reads. The data contain 400,000 to 500,000 distinct CDR3 sequences, 18% of them singletons. The sample taken for sequencing was naive T cells sorted from blood. The receptor set was obtained from a man aged 45-65 years in good health.

The chain joins TRBV7-9 to TRBJ2-5, with D unclear. Germline V CDR1 and CDR2: SEHNR, FQNEAQ (reference sequence). CDR3 length: 12 amino acids. Trimming pared 4 bases from V and 7 bases from J, leaving 10 bases between. CDR3 coding DNA: TGTGCCAGCAGCTCTGGGTTCGGGACCCAGTACTTC. Protein sequence: CASSSGFGTQYF.

In this sample, this clonotype turned up many times. The J gene is TRBJ1-4, the V gene TRBV28; D might be TRBD1 (6 bases). The CDR3 has 15 amino acids. Germline lookup yields CDR1 MDHEN and CDR2 SYDVKM. With 8 bases removed from V and 10 bases from J, the gap between germline ends came to 23 bases. DNA for the CDR3: TGTGCCAGCGATACCGGGGGGCTCCGTTATGGAAAACTGTTTTTT. As protein: CASDTGGLRYGKLFF.

This chain uses TRBV7-9 with TRBJ2-1; 7 bases map to TRBD2. This CDR3 is 12 amino acids long. CDR1 SEHNR and CDR2 FQNEAQ come from the germline V gene (reference sequence). Trimming took 8 bases from V and 9 from J; bases not matched to a gene: 7. The CDR3 spells CASSGREAEQFF. In DNA, the CDR3 is TGTGCCAGCTCGGGGAGGGAGGCTGAGCAGTTCTTC.

The V and J genes are TRBV10-3 and TRBJ2-7, with D perhaps matching TRBD2 (6 bases). CDR3 size: 16 residues. Germline-derived CDR1 and CDR2 are ENHRY and SYGVKD. Trimming pared 3 bases from V and 3 bases from J, leaving 18 bases between. The CDR3 region is CAISDPGGRQSYEQYF. The DNA of the CDR3 is TGTGCCATCAGTGACCCCGGGGGACGTCAGAGCTACGAGCAGTACTTC.